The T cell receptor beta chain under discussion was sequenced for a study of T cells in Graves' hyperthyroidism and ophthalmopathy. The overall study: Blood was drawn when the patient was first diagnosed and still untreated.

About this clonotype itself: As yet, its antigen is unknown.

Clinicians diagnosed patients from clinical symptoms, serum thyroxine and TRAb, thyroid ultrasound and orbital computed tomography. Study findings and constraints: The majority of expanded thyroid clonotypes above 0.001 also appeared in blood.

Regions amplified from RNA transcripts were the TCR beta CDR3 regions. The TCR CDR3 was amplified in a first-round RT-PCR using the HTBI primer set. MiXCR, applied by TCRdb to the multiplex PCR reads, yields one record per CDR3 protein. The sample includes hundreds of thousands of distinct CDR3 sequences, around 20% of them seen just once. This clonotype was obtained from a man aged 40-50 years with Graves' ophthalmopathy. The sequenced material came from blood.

Written as DNA, the CDR3 is TGTGCCAGCAGCTTGGCCCCCACGGGGGGGCTTTACAATGAGCAGTTCTTC. Its protein product is CASSLAPTGGLYNEQFF. This chain links TRBV7-2 with TRBJ2-1, with TRBD2 identical over 8 bases. V dropped 3 bases and J dropped 4; count of bases not matched to a gene: 11. The CDR3 spans 17 residues. CDR1 is SGHTA, CDR2 FQGNSA, per germline. Combining the CDR3 with reference TRBV7-2 and TRBJ2-1 gives the whole variable domain GAGVSQSPSNKVTEKGKDVELRCDPISGHTALYWYRQSLGQGLEFLIYFQGNSAPDKSGLPSDRFSAERTGGSVSTLTIQRTQQEDSAVYLCASSLAPTGGLYNEQFFGPGTRLTVL.